The 15 T cell receptor beta chains in this list originate from one sample, sequenced in a study of blood T cell repertoires in COVID-19. The method was immunoSEQ multiplex PCR; TCRdb's version includes in-frame clones alone and lacks a portion of them. This table has 20,000 to 25,000 clones, roughly 80% appearing once. Sequencing used peripheral blood. Receptors originate from a man aged 55 to 69 with active COVID-19.

This chain links TRBV11-2 with TRBJ2-7, with 8 bases aligning to TRBD1. Germline-derived CDR1 and CDR2 are SGHAT and FQNNGV. J gave up 0 bases and V 4 bases, and 8 bases lay outside the gene matches. This CDR3 spans 16 amino acids. The CDR3 DNA reads as TGTGCCAGCAGCTCACAGGGGGGCTTACTCTCCTACGAGCAGTACTTC. Translated, it gives CASSSQGGLLSYEQYF.

V is TRBV4-3 and J is TRBJ2-4; TRBD2 agrees at 7 bases. Germline V gene lookup returns CDR1 LGHNA and CDR2 YSLEER. Trimming cost V 0 bases and J 10 bases; bases outside gene matches: 12. The CDR3 length is 16 residues. CDR3 sequence: CASSQERTSGLGIQYF. In DNA, the CDR3 is TGCGCCAGCAGCCAAGAAAGGACTAGTGGGTTGGGTATTCAGTACTTC.

The V and J genes are TRBV7-8 and TRBJ2-7; 7 bases are a match to TRBD1. V lost 4 bases and J lost 6; bases outside the gene matches: 9. This CDR3 region has 14 residues. From germline, CDR1 is SGHVS and CDR2 FQNEAQ. The chain's CDR3 is CASSYGQAGSEQYF. The CDR3 nucleotides read TGTGCCAGCAGCTATGGACAGGCCGGCAGCGAGCAGTACTTC.

CDR3 nucleotide sequence: TGTGCCAGTAAGCAAAAGGGGGTTAATCAGCCCCAGCATTTT. This translates into CASKQKGVNQPQHF. The genes are TRBV19 and TRBJ1-5; D might be TRBD1 (6 bases). The V end lost 7 bases, the J end lost 4 bases, and 14 bases lay between the germline ends. This CDR3 is 14 amino acids long. Germline CDR1 reads LNHDA; CDR2 reads SQIVND (reference sequence).

This clone was seen a few times. The genes are TRBV19 and TRBJ2-5, with TRBD2 matching over 9 bases. This CDR3 has 16 amino acids. The V segment lost 3 bases and the J segment 2 bases; nucleotides outside the gene matches: 7. Germline V gene data show CDR1 as LNHDA and CDR2 as SQIVND (reference sequence). CDR3: CASSIAAGGGQETQYF. CDR3 nucleotides: TGTGCCAGTAGTATCGCAGCGGGAGGAGGGCAAGAGACCCAGTACTTC.

This clone was seen a handful of times. The chain carries TRBV5-6 and TRBJ2-1, with unresolved D. The germline V gene has CDR1 SGHDT and CDR2 YYEEEE. CDR3 length: 11 amino acids. V shed 6 bases and J shed 4 bases, with 5 bases lying between them. CDR3 sequence reads: CASNSYNEQFF. The CDR3 bases are TGTGCCAGCAACTCGTACAATGAGCAGTTCTTC.

The chain joins TRBV18 to TRBJ2-5, with a possible D match to TRBD2 (6 bases). Germline lookup yields CDR1 KGHSH and CDR2 LQKENI. Trimming pared 1 base from V and 1 base from J, leaving 13 bases between. The CDR3 contains 16 residues. The CDR3 nucleotides read TGTGCCAGCTCACCACTTCCAGCGGGTACCCAAGAGACCCAGTACTTC. Its translation is CASSPLPAGTQETQYF.

The V and J genes are TRBV19 and TRBJ2-1; maybe TRBD1 (6 bases). The CDR3 has 14 residues. The germline V and J ends were trimmed by 1 base and 10 bases, with 14 bases remaining between them. Looked up from germline, CDR1 is LNHDA and CDR2 is SQIVND (reference sequence). In DNA form, the CDR3 reads TGTGCCAGTAGTATAGGGGTTACTGGGACAGAGCAGTTCTTC. Translating gives CASSIGVTGTEQFF.

By share of the sample, this clone is medium-sized (0.01 to 0.1%). V usage is TRBV27 and J usage is TRBJ1-5; a weak D match, TRBD1 (6 bases). Per germline, CDR1 MNHEY and CDR2 SMNVEV (reference sequence). V was trimmed by 7 bases and J by 7 bases, leaving 11 bases between them. The CDR3 has 12 residues. The CDR3 sequence is CASKTGGQPQHF. The DNA of the CDR3 is TGTGCCAGCAAGACAGGAGGACAGCCCCAGCATTTT.

The chain carries TRBV6-1 and TRBJ2-7, with TRBD2 identical over 11 bases. The germline V gene encodes CDR1 MNHNS and CDR2 SASEGT. This CDR3 region has 17 residues. V shed 4 bases and J 1 base; nucleotides not matched to a gene: 9. The CDR3 is CASSALTSGSPSYEQYF. CDR3 sequence (DNA): TGTGCCAGCAGTGCCCTAACTAGCGGGAGTCCTTCCTACGAGCAGTACTTC.

The genes are TRBV3-1 (or the pseudogene TRBV3-2) and TRBJ2-3, with D perhaps matching TRBD2 (5 bases). The ends were cut back, 0 bases at V and 4 bases at J, with 14 bases in the middle. Germline V CDR1 and CDR2: LGHDT, YNNKEL (reference sequence). CDR3 length equals 16 residues. The chain's CDR3 is CASSQEGRRAADTQYF. CDR3 in DNA: TGTGCCAGCAGCCAAGAGGGTCGGCGGGCCGCAGATACGCAGTATTTT.

By sample share, this clone is medium-sized. This chain uses TRBV4-3 with TRBJ2-1; no clear D. CDR1 and CDR2 (germline): LGHNA, YSLEER. CDR3 size: 15 residues. The V end was cut by 0 bases, the J end by 6 bases, with 12 bases between. DNA for the CDR3: TGCGCCAGCAGCCAAGATCGGTGGTCTTCCAATGAGCAGTTCTTC. It yields the protein CASSQDRWSSNEQFF.

The rearrangement joins TRBV30 to TRBJ2-7; tentatively, D is TRBD2 (6 bases). Trimming stripped 0 bases from V and 3 bases from J, with 12 bases between. This CDR3 comprises 14 residues. CDR1 and CDR2 from the germline V gene are GTSNPN and SVGIG (reference sequence). The CDR3 DNA reads TGTGCCTGGAGTGTACGGGGGTATAGCTACGAGCAGTACTTC. As protein: CAWSVRGYSYEQYF.

This clone was seen more than once but under ten times. V is TRBV30 and J is TRBJ2-3, with 10 bases lining up with TRBD1. This CDR3 is built from 14 residues. Germline values: CDR1 GTSNPN, CDR2 SVGIG (reference sequence). V lost 2 bases to trimming and J lost 5 bases; unmatched junction nucleotides: 4. CDR3 region: CAWSLTGGEDTQYF. CDR3 nucleotide sequence: TGTGCCTGGAGTTTGACAGGGGGCGAAGATACGCAGTATTTT.

The V and J genes are TRBV14 and TRBJ1-6, with a tentative D call TRBD1 (6 bases). The germline V gene has CDR1 SGHDN and CDR2 FVKESK. V lost 3 bases to trimming and J lost 3 bases, with 6 bases between them. This CDR3 is 14 amino acids long. CDR3 bases: TGTGCCAGCAGCCACAGGGGCTATAATTCACCCCTCCACTTT. Encoded protein: CASSHRGYNSPLHF.